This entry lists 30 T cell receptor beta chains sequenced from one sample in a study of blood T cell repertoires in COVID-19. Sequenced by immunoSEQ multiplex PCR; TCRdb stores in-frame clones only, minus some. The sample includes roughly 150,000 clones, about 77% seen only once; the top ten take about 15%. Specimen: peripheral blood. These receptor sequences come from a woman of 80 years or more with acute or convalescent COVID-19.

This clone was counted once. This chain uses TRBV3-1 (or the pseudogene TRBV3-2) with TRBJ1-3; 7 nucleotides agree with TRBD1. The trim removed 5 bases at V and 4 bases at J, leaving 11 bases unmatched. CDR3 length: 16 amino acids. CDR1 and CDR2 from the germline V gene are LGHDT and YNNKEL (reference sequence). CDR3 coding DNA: TGTGCCAGCAGCATCACAGGGGACCCTTCCGGAAACACCATATATTTT. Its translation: CASSITGDPSGNTIYF.

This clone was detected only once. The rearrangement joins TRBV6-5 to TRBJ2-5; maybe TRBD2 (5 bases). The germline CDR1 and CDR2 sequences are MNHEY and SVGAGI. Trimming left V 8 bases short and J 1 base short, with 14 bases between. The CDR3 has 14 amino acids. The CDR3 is CASLRLEGQETQYF. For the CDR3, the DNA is TGTGCCAGCCTCCGTCTAGAGGGCCAAGAGACCCAGTACTTC.

This CDR3 is CASKHSQGASQPQHF. The DNA for the CDR3 is TGTGCCAGCAAACATTCACAGGGGGCCTCACAGCCCCAGCATTTT. The chain employs TRBV3-1 (or the pseudogene TRBV3-2) and TRBJ1-5; 9 bases are a match to TRBD1. CDR3 size: 15 residues. V lost 7 bases, J lost 7 bases, and 11 bases stayed unmatched. The V gene's germline CDR1 is LGHDT and CDR2 YNNKEL (reference sequence).

The CDR3 loop is CASSLSMGTGAYGYTF. CDR3 sequence (DNA): TGTGCCAGCAGTTTATCGATGGGGACAGGGGCTTACGGCTACACCTTC. The V and J genes are TRBV27 and TRBJ1-2, with TRBD1 identical over 10 bases. CDR1 and CDR2 from the germline V gene are MNHEY and SMNVEV (reference sequence). Trimming took 0 bases from V and 8 from J; bases not matched to a gene: 9. This CDR3 has 16 amino acids.

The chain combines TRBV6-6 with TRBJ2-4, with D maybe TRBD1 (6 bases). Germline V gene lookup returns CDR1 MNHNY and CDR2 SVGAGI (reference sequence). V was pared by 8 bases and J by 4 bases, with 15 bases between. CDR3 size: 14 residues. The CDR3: CASLGSGQKNIQYF. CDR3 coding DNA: TGTGCCAGCCTGGGGTCGGGACAAAAAAACATTCAGTACTTC.

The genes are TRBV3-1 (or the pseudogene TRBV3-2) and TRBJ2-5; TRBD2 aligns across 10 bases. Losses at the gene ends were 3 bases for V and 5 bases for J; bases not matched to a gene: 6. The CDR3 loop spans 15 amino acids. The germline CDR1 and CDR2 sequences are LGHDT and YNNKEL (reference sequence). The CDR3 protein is CASSQSGGAWETQYF. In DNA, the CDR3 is TGTGCCAGCAGCCAGAGCGGGGGGGCATGGGAGACCCAGTACTTC.

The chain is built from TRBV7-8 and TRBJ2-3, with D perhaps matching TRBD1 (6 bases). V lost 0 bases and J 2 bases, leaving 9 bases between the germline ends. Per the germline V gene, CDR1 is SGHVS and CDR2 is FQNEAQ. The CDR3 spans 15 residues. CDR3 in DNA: TGTGCCAGCAGCTTAGCGCAGGGGCACACAGATACGCAGTATTTT. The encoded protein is CASSLAQGHTDTQYF.

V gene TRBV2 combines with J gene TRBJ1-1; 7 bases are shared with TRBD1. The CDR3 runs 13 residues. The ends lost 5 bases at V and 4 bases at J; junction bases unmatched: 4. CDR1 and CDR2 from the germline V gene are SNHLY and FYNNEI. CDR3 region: CASSQGGATEAFF. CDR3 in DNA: TGTGCCAGCAGTCAAGGGGGCGCCACTGAAGCTTTCTTT.

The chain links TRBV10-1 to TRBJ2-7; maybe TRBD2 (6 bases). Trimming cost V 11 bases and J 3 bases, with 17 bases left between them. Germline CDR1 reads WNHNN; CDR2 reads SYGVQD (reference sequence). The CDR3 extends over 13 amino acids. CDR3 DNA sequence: TGCGCCCCCTGCGGGGACGGGAGCTACGAGCAGTACTTC. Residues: CAPCGDGSYEQYF.

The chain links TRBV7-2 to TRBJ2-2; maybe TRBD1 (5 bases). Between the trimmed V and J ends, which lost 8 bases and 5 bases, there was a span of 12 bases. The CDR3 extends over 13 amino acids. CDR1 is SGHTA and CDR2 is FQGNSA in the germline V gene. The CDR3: CASAGQLTGELFF. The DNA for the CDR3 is TGTGCCAGCGCTGGACAACTTACCGGGGAGCTGTTTTTT.

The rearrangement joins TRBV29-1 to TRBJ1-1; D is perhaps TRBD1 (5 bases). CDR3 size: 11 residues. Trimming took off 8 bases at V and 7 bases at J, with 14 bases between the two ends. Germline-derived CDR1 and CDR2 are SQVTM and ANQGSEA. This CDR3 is CSTLMQGEAFF. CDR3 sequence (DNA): TGCAGCACCCTAATGCAGGGTGAAGCTTTCTTT.

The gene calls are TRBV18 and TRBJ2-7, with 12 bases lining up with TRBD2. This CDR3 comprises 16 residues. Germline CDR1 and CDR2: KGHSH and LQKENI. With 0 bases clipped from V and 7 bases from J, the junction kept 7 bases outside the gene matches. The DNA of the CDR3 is TGTGCCAGCTCACCACCGGGAACTAGCGGGAGGAGGGAGCAGTACTTC. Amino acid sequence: CASSPPGTSGRREQYF.

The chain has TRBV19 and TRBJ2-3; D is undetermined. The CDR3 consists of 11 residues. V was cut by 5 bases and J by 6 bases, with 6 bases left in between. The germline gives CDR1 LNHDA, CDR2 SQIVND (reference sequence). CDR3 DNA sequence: TGTGCCAGTAGTGCTGCGGATACGCAGTATTTT. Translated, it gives CASSAADTQYF.

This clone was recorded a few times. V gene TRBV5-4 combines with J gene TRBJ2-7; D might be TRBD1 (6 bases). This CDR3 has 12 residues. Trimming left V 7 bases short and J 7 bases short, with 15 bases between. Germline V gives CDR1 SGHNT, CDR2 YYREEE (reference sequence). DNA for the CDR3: TGTGCCAGCGGATACAGGGTGGGTGAGCAGTACTTC. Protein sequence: CASGYRVGEQYF.

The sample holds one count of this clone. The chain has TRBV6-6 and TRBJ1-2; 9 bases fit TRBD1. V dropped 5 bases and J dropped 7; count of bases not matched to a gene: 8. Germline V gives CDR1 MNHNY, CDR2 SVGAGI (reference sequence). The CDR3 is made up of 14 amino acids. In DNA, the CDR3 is TGTGCCAGCAGTCCTTCGACAGGGGGATTTGGCTACACCTTC. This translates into CASSPSTGGFGYTF.

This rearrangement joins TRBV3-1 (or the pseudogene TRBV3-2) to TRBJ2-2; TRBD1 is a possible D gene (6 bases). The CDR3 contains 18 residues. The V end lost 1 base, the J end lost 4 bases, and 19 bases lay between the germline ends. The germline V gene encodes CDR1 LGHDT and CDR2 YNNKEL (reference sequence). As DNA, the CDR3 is TGTGCCAGCAGCCAAGGGGTCGGGGCAGGGGTCGGCACCGGGGAGCTGTTTTTT. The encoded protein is CASSQGVGAGVGTGELFF.

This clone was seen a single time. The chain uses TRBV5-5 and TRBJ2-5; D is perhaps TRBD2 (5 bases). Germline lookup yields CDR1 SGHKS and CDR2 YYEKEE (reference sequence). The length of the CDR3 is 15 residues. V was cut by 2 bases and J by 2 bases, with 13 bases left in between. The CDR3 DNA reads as TGTGCCAGCAGCTTCCGAGGGAGCGCACAAGAGACCCAGTACTTC. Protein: CASSFRGSAQETQYF.

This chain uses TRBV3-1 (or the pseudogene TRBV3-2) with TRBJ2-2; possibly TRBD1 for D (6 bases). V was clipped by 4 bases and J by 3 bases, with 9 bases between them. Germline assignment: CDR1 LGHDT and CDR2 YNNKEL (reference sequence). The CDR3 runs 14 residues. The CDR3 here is CASSPGVDTGELFF. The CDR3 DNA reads TGTGCCAGCAGCCCAGGGGTGGACACCGGGGAGCTGTTTTTT.

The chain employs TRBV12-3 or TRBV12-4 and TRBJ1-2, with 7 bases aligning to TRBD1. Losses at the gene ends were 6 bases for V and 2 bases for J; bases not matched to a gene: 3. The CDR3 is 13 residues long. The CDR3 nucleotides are TGTGCCAGCAGGATGACAGGGAACTATGGCTACACCTTC. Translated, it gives CASRMTGNYGYTF.

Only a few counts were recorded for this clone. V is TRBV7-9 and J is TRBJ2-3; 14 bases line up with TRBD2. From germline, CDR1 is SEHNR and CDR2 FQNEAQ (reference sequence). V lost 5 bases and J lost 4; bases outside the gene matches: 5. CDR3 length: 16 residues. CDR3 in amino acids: CASSRGLAGVSDTQYF. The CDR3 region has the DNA TGTGCCAGCAGCAGGGGACTAGCGGGAGTGTCAGATACGCAGTATTTT.

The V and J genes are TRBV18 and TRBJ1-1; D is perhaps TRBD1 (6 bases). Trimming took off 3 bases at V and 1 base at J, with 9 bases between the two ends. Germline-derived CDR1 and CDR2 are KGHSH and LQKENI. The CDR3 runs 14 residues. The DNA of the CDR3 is TGTGCCAGCTCACCCGGGACATCGAACACTGAAGCTTTCTTT. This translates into CASSPGTSNTEAFF.

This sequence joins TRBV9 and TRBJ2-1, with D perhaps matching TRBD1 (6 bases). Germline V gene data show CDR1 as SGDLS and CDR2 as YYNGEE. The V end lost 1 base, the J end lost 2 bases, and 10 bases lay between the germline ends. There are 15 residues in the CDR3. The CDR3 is CASSVRDTAYNEQFF. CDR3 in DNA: TGTGCCAGCAGCGTAAGGGACACCGCCTACAATGAGCAGTTCTTC.

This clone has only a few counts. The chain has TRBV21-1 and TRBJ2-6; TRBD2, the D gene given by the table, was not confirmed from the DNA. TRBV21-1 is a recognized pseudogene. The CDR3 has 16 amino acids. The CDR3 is CASSHSQPSGANVLTF. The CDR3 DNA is TGTGCCAGCAGTCACTCCCAACCCTCTGGGGCCAACGTCCTGACTTTC.

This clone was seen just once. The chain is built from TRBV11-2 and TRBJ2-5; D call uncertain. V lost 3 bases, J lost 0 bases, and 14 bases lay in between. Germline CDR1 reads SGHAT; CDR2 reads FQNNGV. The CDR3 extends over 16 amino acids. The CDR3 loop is CASSFELESYQETQYF. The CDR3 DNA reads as TGTGCCAGCAGCTTCGAGTTGGAGTCGTACCAAGAGACCCAGTACTTC. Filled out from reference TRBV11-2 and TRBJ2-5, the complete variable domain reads EAGVAQSPRYKIIEKRQSVAFWCNPISGHATLYWYQQILGQGPKLLIQFQNNGVVDDSQLPKDRFSAERLKGVDSTLKIQPAKLEDSAVYLCASSFELESYQETQYFGPGTRLLVL.

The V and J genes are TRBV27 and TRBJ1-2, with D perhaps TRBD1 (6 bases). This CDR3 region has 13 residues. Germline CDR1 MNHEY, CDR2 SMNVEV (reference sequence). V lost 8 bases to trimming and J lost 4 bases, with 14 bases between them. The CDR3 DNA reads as TGTGCCAGCGGGACACGGCCCATCTATGGCTACACCTTC. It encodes CASGTRPIYGYTF.

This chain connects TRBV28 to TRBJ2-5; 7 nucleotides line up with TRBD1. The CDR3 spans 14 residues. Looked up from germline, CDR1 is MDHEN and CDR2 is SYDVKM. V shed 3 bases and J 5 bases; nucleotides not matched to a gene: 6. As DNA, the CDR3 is TGTGCCAGCAGTTTCAGGGCAGGGGGTGAGACCCAGTACTTC. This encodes CASSFRAGGETQYF.

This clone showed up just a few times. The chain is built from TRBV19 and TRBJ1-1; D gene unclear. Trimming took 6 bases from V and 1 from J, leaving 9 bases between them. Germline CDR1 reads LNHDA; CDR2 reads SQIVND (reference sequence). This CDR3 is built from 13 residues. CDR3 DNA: TGTGCCAGTAGAGACATAGGGAACACTGAAGCTTTCTTT. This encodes CASRDIGNTEAFF.

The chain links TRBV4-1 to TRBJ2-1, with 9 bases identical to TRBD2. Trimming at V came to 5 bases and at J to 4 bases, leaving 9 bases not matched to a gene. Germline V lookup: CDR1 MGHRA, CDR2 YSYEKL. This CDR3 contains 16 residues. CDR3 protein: CASSAQAGGWYNEQFF. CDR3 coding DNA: TGCGCCAGCAGCGCACAAGCGGGAGGATGGTACAATGAGCAGTTCTTC.

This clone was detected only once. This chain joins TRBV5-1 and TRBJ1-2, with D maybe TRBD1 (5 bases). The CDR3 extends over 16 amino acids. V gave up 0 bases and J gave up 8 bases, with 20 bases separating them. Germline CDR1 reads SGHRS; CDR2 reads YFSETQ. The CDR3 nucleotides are TGCGCCAGCAGCTTGGGAGTGGAGGGACCCACGAGGGGCTACACCTTC. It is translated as CASSLGVEGPTRGYTF. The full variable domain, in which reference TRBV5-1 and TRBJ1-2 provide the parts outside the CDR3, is KAGVTQTPRYLIKTRGQQVTLSCSPISGHRSVSWYQQTPGQGLQFLFEYFSETQRNKGNFPGRFSGRQFSNSRSEMNVSTLELGDSALYLCASSLGVEGPTRGYTFGSGTRLTVV.

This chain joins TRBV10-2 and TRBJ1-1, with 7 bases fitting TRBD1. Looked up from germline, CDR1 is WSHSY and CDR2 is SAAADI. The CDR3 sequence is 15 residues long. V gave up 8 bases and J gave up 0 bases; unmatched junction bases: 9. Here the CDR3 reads CASRRDDRVNTEAFF. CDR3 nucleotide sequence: TGCGCCAGCCGTAGAGATGACAGGGTGAACACTGAAGCTTTCTTT.